Following are 8 T cell receptor beta chains from one sample sequenced in a study of beta chain features in type 1 diabetes. Regarding the study as a whole: When Type 1 diabetes patients were examined, their TCRB CDR3s proved moderately but significantly shorter in all four CD4+ subsets.

Sequenced material consisted of expressed TCRB transcripts (all of the isolated RNA was reverse transcribed). The assay was immunoSEQ multiplex PCR, and TCRdb's table has in-frame clones only and misses some. Of 150,000 to 200,000 clones in the sample, roughly 9% were seen once. These receptors have no known antigen. Sequences were obtained from central memory CD4+ T cells from blood. Every receptor here comes from a woman in her thirties with type 1 diabetes.

This clone was seen a few times. This chain uses TRBV30 with TRBJ2-7; 10 nucleotides match TRBD2. With V trimmed by 3 bases and J by 1 base, 3 bases remained unmatched. The CDR3 has 14 amino acids. Germline lookup yields CDR1 GTSNPN and CDR2 SVGIG (reference sequence). The CDR3 spells CAWRGSGRSYEQYF. The CDR3 DNA follows: TGTGCCTGGAGGGGTAGCGGGAGGTCCTACGAGCAGTACTTC. Complete variable domain (other parts from reference TRBV30 and TRBJ2-7): SQTIHQWPATLVQPVGSPLSLECTVEGTSNPNLYWYRQAAGRGLQLLFYSVGIGQISSEVPQNLSASRPQDRQFILSSKKLLLSDSGFYLCAWRGSGRSYEQYFGPGTRLTVT.

This clone was detected a few times. This sequence joins TRBV2 and TRBJ1-1; D uncertain. This CDR3 has 11 amino acids. V was clipped by 5 bases and J by 3 bases, with 4 bases between them. CDR1 is SNHLY, CDR2 FYNNEI, per germline. CDR3: CASSYDTEAFF. The DNA of the CDR3 is TGTGCCAGCAGTTATGACACTGAAGCTTTCTTT.

There are a few counts of this clone. The chain recombines TRBV4-2 with TRBJ1-1; D is ambiguous. In germline, CDR1 is LGHNA, CDR2 YNFKEQ. The V end lost 6 bases, the J end lost 3 bases, and 11 bases lay between the germline ends. The CDR3 sequence is 13 residues long. This CDR3 is CASSLNFHTEAFF. The CDR3 DNA sequence: TGTGCCAGCAGTTTAAACTTCCACACTGAAGCTTTCTTT.

The rearrangement uses TRBV11-2 and TRBJ1-2, with D unresolved. Germline loops: CDR1 SGHAT, CDR2 FQNNGV. V was pared by 5 bases and J by 7 bases, with 14 bases between. This CDR3 is 13 amino acids long. The DNA of the CDR3 is TGTGCCAGCAGCCCACCCTCGGGGTTTGGCTACACCTTC. As protein: CASSPPSGFGYTF.

Of note for this clone: The junction and the germline gene differ at one end; a read error may be behind it. The V and J genes are TRBV2 and TRBJ2-4, with D possibly TRBD2 on 5 matching bases. Germline V gene sequence: CDR1 SNHLY, CDR2 FYNNEI. CDR3 size: 11 residues. The CDR3 bases are TGTGCCAGCACCGATGCTACCCGGAGGCACTTC. This gives the protein CASTDATRRHF.

The chain carries TRBV11-3 and TRBJ2-3; possibly TRBD1 for D (5 bases). CDR1 and CDR2 from the germline V gene are SGHNT and YENEEA. The V and J ends lost 3 bases and 5 bases respectively, with 12 bases between them. CDR3 length: 14 amino acids. In DNA form, the CDR3 reads TGTGCCAGCAGCTTTGAAGGGGCCCTAGATACGCAGTATTTT. Protein: CASSFEGALDTQYF.

This clone has only a few counts. The chain couples TRBV2 to TRBJ2-3, with 7 bases lining up with TRBD2. CDR1 is SNHLY and CDR2 is FYNNEI in the germline V gene. The CDR3 has 12 residues. V was clipped by 11 bases and J by 6 bases; unmatched bases: 8. The CDR3 reads CAVSGIRDTQYF. In DNA form, the CDR3 reads TGTGCCGTCAGCGGGATTAGGGATACGCAGTATTTT.

The chain recombines TRBV6-4 with TRBJ1-1, with TRBD1 matching 7 bases. J lost 5 bases, V lost 5 bases, and 8 bases had no gene match. The CDR3 contains 14 residues. The V gene's germline CDR1 is MRHNA and CDR2 SNTAGT. CDR3 amino acids: CASSTSDRATEAFF. The CDR3 DNA reads as TGTGCCAGCAGTACGTCAGACAGGGCAACTGAAGCTTTCTTT.